The sequence of this T cell receptor (beta chain) was determined in a study of blood T cell repertoires in COVID-19. As for the study in general: Donors in the United States, Italy and Spain gave samples during acute or convalescent COVID-19. T cells, B-cell-depleted T cells, or PBMCs supplied cDNA or gDNA.

There are 15 residues in the CDR3. Germline CDR1 SGHKS, CDR2 YYEKEE (reference sequence). Trimming took off 4 bases at V and 2 bases at J, with 15 bases between the two ends. Authors' analysis steps: Cell counts per sample came from amplifying reference gene primers. TCRdb keeps only in-frame clones here, not all; method: immunoSEQ multiplex PCR. The V and J calls and clone size are taken from that table; D and trimming were inferred from the DNA. This table holds roughly 65,000 clones, approximately 85% found once. The chain couples TRBV5-5 to TRBJ1-2; D gene unclear. This clonotype was obtained from a woman of 80 years or more with active or convalescent COVID-19. Source material: peripheral blood. The CDR3 sequence: CASSLYFNPNYGYTF. The CDR3 nucleotides are TGTGCCAGCAGCCTCTATTTTAATCCAAACTATGGCTACACCTTC.